This T cell receptor (beta chain) was obtained from a study of cytomegalovirus exposure and HLA in healthy donors (dated by TCRdb to about 2017). As for the study more broadly: According to a later analysis, the roughly 130 validation repertoires were produced on the same platform as the 700 or so repertoires of the first cohort. Along with the approximately 670-subject first cohort, a separate validation cohort of over a hundred different subjects was used. To predict cytomegalovirus infection status, the study brought together high-throughput TCR immunosequencing, statistical association of individual TCRs with disease status, and machine learning. The study aimed to test whether signatures of past pathogen exposure could be identified by cataloging public T cell receptors. The paper as a whole reports these results and caveats: The classifier was reported to diagnose cytomegalovirus status with high specificity and sensitivity in both the original and validation cohorts. Of the cluster scores, approximately 95% were above 0 in a later analysis, which found that TCRs clustered in the first cohort also tended to co-occur in the 120 or so validation repertoires. It was suggested by the authors that the approach could potentially be generalized to other disease states and immunological phenotypes. A later analysis lacked HLA typing for the validation cohort, so it scored co-occurrence in that cohort across all 110 or so repertoires. While some public TCRs were present in many individuals, most TCR sequences turned up only very rarely across donors. In vitro tests confirmed that a few of the cytomegalovirus-associated TCR beta chains recognize cytomegalovirus antigens. In the study, approximately 150 TCR beta chains were listed as associated with cytomegalovirus.

This clone appeared once. This clone's antigen is unknown. Nothing much larger sits one base from this clone, and base qualities are not available. V is shortened by 3 bases, J by 0 bases, and the region joining them spans 7 bases. The CDR3 numbers 14 residues from cysteine through phenylalanine. The entry retains the CDR3 DNA only, 42 bases that are in frame from base 1. The germline V gene (reference sequence) provides CDR1 MNHEY and CDR2 SMNVEV. The donors were included in the validation cohort of some 120 subjects, a group kept apart from the roughly 670-subject first cohort. The library was built by means of the immunoSEQ multiplex PCR assay. The authors processed their data as follows. A statistical classification framework was built to diagnose cytomegalovirus status from the catalog of TCR beta chain sequences. TCRdb took this table from immuneACCESS and kept in-frame rearrangements with V and J called. Such tables lack part of the clones; where checked against another copy, unresolved V genes explain under half of the gap, and the rest is unexplained. The DNA gave D and trimming, while V, J and clone size come from that table. In all, the sample holds about 140,000 clones, and approximately 90% of those were seen once. The leading ten clones occupy 0.6% to 0.8% of the sample.

The rearrangement joined TRBV27 to TRBJ2-3; the D gene is not confidently resolved. This receptor was obtained from a man aged 18 to 30 in good health and CMV-seronegative. Sequencing was carried out using PBMCs. The DNA reads TGTGCCAGCAGTTTGGAGTGGAGCACAGATACGCAGTATTTT. This codes for CASSLEWSTDTQYF.